This TCR beta chain was profiled in a study of blood T cell repertoires in COVID-19. Study summary: PBMCs, B-cell-depleted T cells, or T cells provided the cDNA or gDNA that made up the material.

Participants were aged 18 to 89 years from more than 20 US areas. Cohorts were assigned according to the clinical history that participants reported. There are a few counts of this clone. The junction shows a germline mismatch at one end, possibly a read error. There are 9 residues in the CDR3. Germline V gene data show CDR1 as GTSNPN and CDR2 as SVGIG (reference sequence). Per the study methods: Amplification from reference gene primers served as the basis for estimated nucleated cell counts. Clones were read by immunoSEQ multiplex PCR, and TCRdb kept only the in-frame ones, dropping some. Clonal size and the V and J genes are those of that table, whereas D and trimming came from the DNA. The table shows a few hundred thousand clones, with around 87% occurring only once.

The specimen was PBMCs or T cells enriched from blood (not recorded which). V usage is TRBV30 and J usage is TRBJ1-1; unclear D gene. This TCR came from a man between 18 and 29 years old who had recovered from COVID-19. This chain's CDR3 is CAWSPGGGF. Here the CDR3 DNA reads TGTGCCTGGAGTCCAGGAGGCGGGTTT.